The 19 T cell receptor beta chains below were found in one sample sequenced in a study of PD-L1 blockade in urothelial cancer. Indicated time point: peripheral blood 6 weeks after treatment start. This table comes from immunoSEQ multiplex PCR, and its TCRdb copy is limited to in-frame clones, with some not included. The sample contains tens of thousands of clones, about nine tenths of which appear only once. The sequencing used PBMCs, collected around atezolizumab (anti-PD-L1) treatment. The receptors stem from a man between 60 and 70 years old with urothelial cancer.

Here the CDR3 reads CASSPQRTGRLAGTSSYEQYF. For the CDR3, the DNA is TGCGCCAGCAGCCCACAGAGGACGGGCCGACTAGCGGGGACCAGCTCCTACGAGCAGTACTTC. The chain recombines TRBV5-1 with TRBJ2-7; 11 bases line up with TRBD2. The V and J ends lost 4 bases and 0 bases, in that order; junction bases with no gene match: 21. The germline gives CDR1 SGHRS, CDR2 YFSETQ. The CDR3 consists of 21 residues. Looking up the rest from reference TRBV5-1 and TRBJ2-7 gives the full variable domain: KAGVTQTPRYLIKTRGQQVTLSCSPISGHRSVSWYQQTPGQGLQFLFEYFSETQRNKGNFPGRFSGRQFSNSRSEMNVSTLELGDSALYLCASSPQRTGRLAGTSSYEQYFGPGTRLTVT.

V and J are TRBV6-5 and TRBJ2-1; TRBD1 agrees at 8 bases. Germline CDR1 and CDR2: MNHEY and SVGAGI. This CDR3 spans 12 amino acids. The ends lost 0 bases at V and 15 bases at J; junction bases unmatched: 4. As DNA, the CDR3 is TGTGCCAGCAGTTACTCGACGGGACAGGTGTTCTTC. This translates into CASSYSTGQVFF.

The V call is TRBV13, the J call TRBJ2-5; 12 bases line up with TRBD2. V lost 1 base and J lost 5; bases outside the gene matches: 8. The CDR3 has 17 residues. The V gene's germline CDR1 is PRHDT and CDR2 FYEKMQ (reference sequence). CDR3 loop: CASSLVGLAGNAETQYF. CDR3 nucleotides: TGTGCCAGCAGCTTAGTTGGACTAGCGGGAAACGCGGAGACCCAGTACTTC.

The chain recombines TRBV7-9 with TRBJ1-2; D is perhaps TRBD1 (5 bases). Germline V gene data show CDR1 as SEHNR and CDR2 as FQNEAQ (reference sequence). The V end lost 2 bases, the J end lost 7 bases, and 20 bases lay between the germline ends. The CDR3 extends over 16 amino acids. CDR3 residues: CASSLPLGPSGGGYTF. The DNA for the CDR3 is TGTGCCAGCAGCTTACCTTTGGGGCCATCGGGCGGTGGCTACACCTTC.

V and J are TRBV2 and TRBJ1-2; the D gene is possibly TRBD1 (6 bases). Trimming stripped 6 bases from V and 8 bases from J, with 22 bases between. CDR1 and CDR2 from the germline V gene are SNHLY and FYNNEI. CDR3 length equals 15 residues. The CDR3 is CASSDALTGTRGYTF. The CDR3 DNA sequence: TGTGCCAGCAGCGACGCGCTCACAGGGACACGCGGCTACACCTTC.

The chain employs TRBV11-3 and TRBJ2-3; 11 bases align to TRBD2. Germline V gives CDR1 SGHNT, CDR2 YENEEA. The J segment lost 1 base and the V segment lost 2 bases, leaving 8 bases of the junction unmatched. The CDR3 spans 18 residues. CDR3 bases: TGTGCCAGCAGCTTACCCTTAGCGGGGGGGTGGGGCACAGATACGCAGTATTTT. It encodes CASSLPLAGGWGTDTQYF.

This sequence joins TRBV10-2 and TRBJ2-4, with TRBD1 matching 9 bases. With V trimmed by 9 bases and J by 0 bases, 21 bases remained unmatched. Germline loops: CDR1 WSHSY, CDR2 SAAADI. CDR3 length equals 20 residues. CDR3 in DNA: TGCGCCAGGGGCGAAGGTTTGGGACAGGGAATTAGTCGAGCCAAAAACATTCAGTACTTC. It encodes CARGEGLGQGISRAKNIQYF.

The chain carries TRBV6-1 and TRBJ1-2; tentatively, D is TRBD1 (5 bases). CDR1 is MNHNS and CDR2 is SASEGT in the germline V gene. V lost 2 bases and J lost 8, with 18 bases in between. The CDR3 extends over 15 amino acids. This CDR3 reads CASSEKGRGAGGYTF. CDR3 nucleotides: TGTGCCAGCAGTGAAAAGGGACGCGGGGCAGGAGGCTACACCTTC.

The chain uses TRBV19 and TRBJ2-7, with D perhaps TRBD2 (5 bases). V gave up 2 bases and J gave up 3 bases, with 8 bases separating them. This CDR3 region has 13 residues. Germline V gene lookup returns CDR1 LNHDA and CDR2 SQIVND (reference sequence). Here the CDR3 reads CASSIRGVYEQYF. CDR3 DNA: TGTGCCAGTAGTATACGGGGAGTCTACGAGCAGTACTTC. The full variable domain, in which reference TRBV19 and TRBJ2-7 provide the parts outside the CDR3, is DGGITQSPKYLFRKEGQNVTLSCEQNLNHDAMYWYRQDPGQGLRLIYYSQIVNDFQKGDIAEGYSVSREKKESFPLTVTSAQKNPTAFYLCASSIRGVYEQYFGPGTRLTVT.

The chain is built from TRBV4-2 and TRBJ1-2, with D hard to call. In germline, CDR1 is LGHNA, CDR2 YNFKEQ. The CDR3 contains 16 residues. V was trimmed by 4 bases and J by 0 bases, leaving 15 bases between them. CDR3 in DNA: TGTGCCAGCAGCCCTGGTAACAGCAGAACTAACTATGGCTACACCTTC. It translates to CASSPGNSRTNYGYTF.

This chain uses TRBV11-3 with TRBJ1-2; D is ambiguous. Looked up from germline, CDR1 is SGHNT and CDR2 is YENEEA. This CDR3 comprises 14 residues. The ends were cut back, 5 bases at V and 0 bases at J, with 10 bases in the middle. CDR3: CASSAIPANYGYTF. The CDR3, as DNA: TGTGCCAGCAGCGCAATACCAGCTAACTATGGCTACACCTTC.

The gene calls are TRBV30 and TRBJ1-1, with a possible D match to TRBD1 (5 bases). The germline V gene has CDR1 GTSNPN and CDR2 SVGIG (reference sequence). V was clipped by 3 bases and J by 4 bases, with 21 bases between them. There are 16 residues in the CDR3. The CDR3 DNA reads TGTGCCTGGAGCAAAGGGGCGGATGTCGTCGGCACTGAAGCTTTCTTT. It encodes CAWSKGADVVGTEAFF. Full variable domain (rest looked up from reference TRBV30 and TRBJ1-1): SQTIHQWPATLVQPVGSPLSLECTVEGTSNPNLYWYRQAAGRGLQLLFYSVGIGQISSEVPQNLSASRPQDRQFILSSKKLLLSDSGFYLCAWSKGADVVGTEAFFGQGTRLTVV.

The chain employs TRBV7-2 and TRBJ2-3; 7 bases align to TRBD2. Germline CDR1 and CDR2: SGHTA and FQGNSA. The CDR3 runs 14 residues. Germline trimming cut 1 base from V and 5 bases from J; bases unmatched to any gene: 3. This chain's CDR3 is CASSLVLAGDTQYF. CDR3 nucleotide sequence: TGTGCCAGCAGCTTAGTCTTAGCGGGAGATACGCAGTATTTT.

This clone was detected only a few times. CDR3 DNA: TGCGCCAGCCGTGAGAATTCACCCCTCCACTTT. Protein product: CASRENSPLHF. V is TRBV5-1 and J is TRBJ1-6; no definite D call. Germline-derived CDR1 and CDR2 are SGHRS and YFSETQ. The CDR3 spans 11 residues. With 7 bases removed from V and 7 bases from J, the gap between germline ends came to 6 bases.

This chain links TRBV7-2 with TRBJ2-7; tentative D call: TRBD2 (6 bases). Germline V lookup: CDR1 SGHTA, CDR2 FQGNSA. V dropped 1 base and J dropped 2 bases, with 12 bases sitting between them. The CDR3 extends over 15 amino acids. CDR3 nucleotides: TGTGCCAGCAGCTTAGATGCGGGGATAACCTACGAGCAGTACTTC. This gives the protein CASSLDAGITYEQYF.

The chain has TRBV5-8 and TRBJ1-1; weak D call: TRBD1 (6 bases). Germline assignment: CDR1 SGHTS and CDR2 YDEGEE. Trimming stripped 0 bases from V and 8 bases from J, with 11 bases between. The CDR3 spans 13 residues. The CDR3 nucleotides are TGTGCCAGCAGCTTGGGACAGGAACGAGAAGCTTTCTTT. Translation gives CASSLGQEREAFF. Based on the CDR3 plus reference TRBV5-8 and TRBJ1-1, the full variable domain is EAGVTQSPTHLIKTRGQQATLRCSPISGHTSVYWYQQALGLGLQFLLWYDEGEERNRGNFPPRFSGRQFPNYSSELNVNALELEDSALYLCASSLGQEREAFFGQGTRLTVV.

The genes are TRBV5-4 and TRBJ2-3; 11 bases agree with TRBD2. CDR3 length equals 17 residues. Germline CDR1 and CDR2: SGHNT and YYREEE (reference sequence). J gave up 6 bases and V 4 bases, and 13 bases lay outside the gene matches. The CDR3 reads CASSPDTSGSGSDTQYF. Written as DNA, the CDR3 is TGTGCCAGCAGCCCGGATACTAGCGGGAGTGGTTCCGATACGCAGTATTTT.

The V gene is TRBV7-9, the J gene TRBJ2-7; a possible D gene is TRBD1 (5 bases). The CDR3 totals 14 residues. V was pared by 1 base and J by 6 bases, with 13 bases between. Germline-derived CDR1 and CDR2 are SEHNR and FQNEAQ (reference sequence). The CDR3 sequence is CASSLGRGMGEQYF. The CDR3 DNA reads TGTGCCAGCAGCTTAGGTAGGGGTATGGGCGAGCAGTACTTC.

V usage is TRBV4-2 and J usage is TRBJ2-7; 10 bases align to TRBD2. Germline V gene sequence: CDR1 LGHNA, CDR2 YNFKEQ. Germline trimming cut 11 bases from V and 5 bases from J; bases unmatched to any gene: 12. The CDR3 is 14 residues long. In nucleotides, the CDR3 is TGTGCCTCGAGAGGGGGACTAGCGTCCGACGAGCAGTACTTC. The encoded protein is CASRGGLASDEQYF.